This TCR beta chain was found in a study of blood T cell repertoires in COVID-19. Germline V lookup: CDR1 SGHVS, CDR2 FQNEAQ. V was cut by 2 bases and J by 3 bases, with 4 bases left in between. The CDR3 consists of 13 residues. This clone was seen many times. Generated by immunoSEQ multiplex PCR, the TCRdb table keeps only in-frame clones and is missing some. The sample holds 120,000 to 150,000 clones; roughly 79% are singletons and the top ten take approximately 8.4%. The sequencing input was peripheral blood. The J gene is TRBJ2-2, the V gene TRBV7-8; D gene unclear. This receptor was identified in a human donor with acute or convalescent COVID-19. The donor label of this sample is uncertain. As DNA, the CDR3 is TGTGCCAGCAGCTTACCCGACACCGGGGAGCTGTTTTTT. Its translation is CASSLPDTGELFF.